Below, 24 T cell receptor beta chains from the same sample are listed, as sequenced in a study of T cells in localized non-small cell lung cancer. This table comes from immunoSEQ multiplex PCR, and its TCRdb copy is limited to in-frame clones, with some not included. The data contain roughly 7,000 clones, under 25% of them singletons. The source material was lung tumor tissue, sampled before any cancer treatment. Receptors were obtained from a man aged 40-75 years with stage III squamous cell lung carcinoma.

The chain couples TRBV30 to TRBJ2-6, with 7 bases lining up with TRBD2. Looked up from germline, CDR1 is GTSNPN and CDR2 is SVGIG (reference sequence). Trimming took 4 bases from V and 4 from J; bases not matched to a gene: 10. The CDR3 has 16 amino acids. CDR3 protein: CAWTLAVSSGANVLTF. CDR3 nucleotides: TGTGCCTGGACGCTAGCGGTTTCCTCGGGGGCCAACGTCCTGACTTTC. The full variable domain, in which reference TRBV30 and TRBJ2-6 provide the parts outside the CDR3, is SQTIHQWPATLVQPVGSPLSLECTVEGTSNPNLYWYRQAAGRGLQLLFYSVGIGQISSEVPQNLSASRPQDRQFILSSKKLLLSDSGFYLCAWTLAVSSGANVLTFGAGSRLTVL.

The chain is built from TRBV19 and TRBJ2-3, with D perhaps TRBD2 (5 bases). This CDR3 has 15 residues. Between the trimmed V and J ends, which lost 7 bases and 0 bases, there was a span of 14 bases. CDR1 LNHDA and CDR2 SQIVND come from the germline V gene (reference sequence). CDR3 in amino acids: CASTPDGLSTDTQYF. The CDR3 DNA reads as TGTGCCAGTACCCCCGACGGACTTAGCACAGATACGCAGTATTTT. Complete variable domain (other parts from reference TRBV19 and TRBJ2-3): DGGITQSPKYLFRKEGQNVTLSCEQNLNHDAMYWYRQDPGQGLRLIYYSQIVNDFQKGDIAEGYSVSREKKESFPLTVTSAQKNPTAFYLCASTPDGLSTDTQYFGPGTRLTVL.

This clone was seen a few times. The rearrangement joins TRBV9 to TRBJ2-4; D may be TRBD2 (6 bases). Trimming stripped 4 bases from V and 1 base from J, with 9 bases between. Germline CDR1 SGDLS, CDR2 YYNGEE. This CDR3 contains 14 residues. The CDR3 region is CASSRGRAKNIQYF. CDR3 coding DNA: TGTGCCAGCAGCCGAGGGAGGGCCAAAAACATTCAGTACTTC.

V and J are TRBV30 and TRBJ1-2; D not certain. CDR1 GTSNPN and CDR2 SVGIG come from the germline V gene (reference sequence). Trimming removed 3 bases from V and 4 bases from J, with 15 bases in between. The CDR3 covers 14 residues. CDR3 region: CAWRTPSQAYGYTF. For the CDR3, the DNA is TGTGCCTGGAGGACCCCCAGCCAGGCCTATGGCTACACCTTC.

V usage is TRBV9 and J usage is TRBJ2-3; maybe TRBD2 (7 bases). Germline values: CDR1 SGDLS, CDR2 YYNGEE. V lost 4 bases to trimming and J lost 1 base, with 19 bases between them. The CDR3 is 17 residues long. CDR3 loop: CASSLTEGGRGTDTQYF. The CDR3 bases are TGTGCCAGCAGCCTCACGGAGGGGGGGCGCGGCACAGATACGCAGTATTTT.

This clone was detected only once. The genes are TRBV18 and TRBJ2-7; D not certain. Trimming pared 0 bases from V and 0 bases from J, leaving 6 bases between. The germline gives CDR1 KGHSH, CDR2 LQKENI. CDR3 size: 14 residues. The CDR3 here is CASSPPVGSYEQYF. The CDR3, as DNA: TGTGCCAGCTCACCACCGGTGGGCTCCTACGAGCAGTACTTC.

There are a few counts of this clone. V usage is TRBV28 and J usage is TRBJ1-1; 7 nucleotides line up with TRBD1. The CDR3 has 15 residues. The germline CDR1 and CDR2 sequences are MDHEN and SYDVKM. Trimming at V came to 0 bases and at J to 4 bases, leaving 5 bases not matched to a gene. The CDR3 DNA follows: TGTGCCAGCAGTTTATGGGCAGGGGGGAGCACTGAAGCTTTCTTT. It specifies CASSLWAGGSTEAFF.

The V and J genes are TRBV11-3 and TRBJ2-3; TRBD2 aligns across 10 bases. The V segment lost 5 bases and the J segment 0 bases; nucleotides outside the gene matches: 8. Germline V gives CDR1 SGHNT, CDR2 YENEEA. There are 17 residues in the CDR3. This CDR3 reads CASSLGLAATSTDTQYF. Written as DNA, the CDR3 is TGTGCCAGCAGCCTTGGACTAGCGGCAACTAGCACAGATACGCAGTATTTT.

This chain connects TRBV14 to TRBJ2-5; weak D call: TRBD1 (5 bases). V lost 3 bases, J lost 4 bases, and 9 bases lay in between. The length of the CDR3 is 13 residues. Germline values: CDR1 SGHDN, CDR2 FVKESK. The CDR3 region is CASSHPGRETQYF. CDR3 coding DNA: TGTGCCAGCAGCCACCCAGGGCGAGAGACCCAGTACTTC.

The genes are TRBV6-8 and TRBJ1-6; D might be TRBD1 (5 bases). This CDR3 has 17 residues. V lost 2 bases and J lost 10, with 21 bases in between. Germline CDR1 MNHGY, CDR2 SAAAGT. CDR3 protein: CASSYGSGQGIYSPLHF. The CDR3 DNA is TGTGCCAGCAGTTACGGGTCGGGGCAGGGCATTTACTCACCCCTCCACTTT.

This clone showed up just a few times. The chain recombines TRBV15 with TRBJ2-6; D not resolved. The germline V and J ends were trimmed by 4 bases and 5 bases, with 9 bases remaining between them. CDR3 length equals 14 residues. Per the germline V gene, CDR1 is LNHNV and CDR2 is YYDKDF (reference sequence). The CDR3 nucleotides read TGTGCCACCAGCACCGGACGCCGGGCCAACGTCCTGACTTTC. Amino acids: CATSTGRRANVLTF. Full variable domain (rest looked up from reference TRBV15 and TRBJ2-6): DAMVIQNPRYQVTQFGKPVTLSCSQTLNHNVMYWYQQKSSQAPKLLFHYYDKDFNNEADTPDNFQSRRPNTSFCFLDIRSPGLGDTAMYLCATSTGRRANVLTFGAGSRLTVL.

This clone has a handful of counts. The V call is TRBV11-3, the J call TRBJ1-5; 9 positions match TRBD1. The V and J ends lost 5 bases and 2 bases, in that order; junction bases with no gene match: 10. Germline CDR1 is SGHNT and CDR2 is YENEEA. CDR3 length: 17 amino acids. The CDR3 region is CASSGTGGYIRNQPQHF. The CDR3 bases are TGTGCCAGCAGCGGAACAGGGGGCTATATTCGCAATCAGCCCCAGCATTTT.

The chain carries TRBV30 and TRBJ1-4; D not certain. The germline CDR1 and CDR2 sequences are GTSNPN and SVGIG (reference sequence). Trimming shortened V by 2 bases and J by 8 bases, and 15 bases separated the two germline ends. The CDR3 extends over 14 amino acids. In DNA, the CDR3 is TGTGCCTGGAGTCAAGGGTACCTCGGGGAAAAACTGTTTTTT. Translation gives CAWSQGYLGEKLFF.

This clone counts as medium-sized. The chain is built from TRBV9 and TRBJ2-5; D remains unclear. Germline assignment: CDR1 SGDLS and CDR2 YYNGEE. The CDR3 runs 14 residues. Trimming took 4 bases from V and 0 from J, leaving 10 bases between them. DNA of the CDR3: TGTGCCAGCAGCCTAAAGGCATACCAAGAGACCCAGTACTTC. Its protein product is CASSLKAYQETQYF.

V is TRBV19 and J is TRBJ1-6, with D possibly TRBD1 on 6 matching bases. V was shortened by 3 bases and J by 6 bases, with 12 bases between the two germline ends. The germline gives CDR1 LNHDA, CDR2 SQIVND (reference sequence). This CDR3 contains 15 residues. The DNA of the CDR3 is TGTGCCAGTAGTATTTCAGGACAGATTAATTCACCCCTCCACTTT. Translating it yields CASSISGQINSPLHF.

V gene TRBV4-1 combines with J gene TRBJ2-3, with 7 bases aligning to TRBD2. This CDR3 is 17 amino acids long. The V gene's germline CDR1 is MGHRA and CDR2 YSYEKL. V lost 0 bases to trimming and J lost 11 bases; unmatched junction nucleotides: 17. CDR3 bases: TGCGCCAGCAGCCAAGAACCTGCGCGCGGGGGAGTAGGTTGGCAGTATTTT. As protein: CASSQEPARGGVGWQYF.

The V call is TRBV5-1, the J call TRBJ2-7, with TRBD1 matching 10 bases. The junction had 11 bases not matched to a gene; V was cut back by 1 base and J by 1 base. CDR3 length equals 18 residues. From germline, CDR1 is SGHRS and CDR2 YFSETQ. The CDR3 here is CASSLSRLTGGSSYEQYF. CDR3 sequence (DNA): TGCGCCAGCAGCTTGTCTCGATTGACAGGGGGCTCTTCCTACGAGCAGTACTTC.

This clone appeared a single time. The rearrangement links TRBV12-5 to TRBJ2-2; perhaps TRBD1 as D (6 bases). Germline V lookup: CDR1 LGHNT, CDR2 FRNRAP. The V end was cut by 0 bases, the J end by 1 base, with 6 bases between. CDR3 length: 15 residues. Here the CDR3 DNA reads TGTGCTAGTGGTTTGGTAGGGGGGAACACCGGGGAGCTGTTTTTT. Its translation is CASGLVGGNTGELFF.

This rearrangement joins TRBV5-1 to TRBJ2-7; TRBD1 aligns across 7 bases. Germline values: CDR1 SGHRS, CDR2 YFSETQ. V lost 4 bases and J lost 2; bases outside the gene matches: 6. The CDR3 covers 14 residues. The CDR3 DNA sequence: TGCGCCAGCAGCAACACCGGACAGGCCTACGAGCAGTACTTC. Its translation: CASSNTGQAYEQYF.

This clone was counted a few times. The J gene is TRBJ2-7, the V gene TRBV6-8, with TRBD2 identical over 8 bases. The CDR3 spans 13 residues. CDR1 is MNHGY, CDR2 SAAAGT, per germline. The V gene end was trimmed by 6 bases and the J gene end by 4 bases; junction bases not matched to a gene: 5. In DNA, the CDR3 is TGTGCCAGCAGGCGACTAGCGTCTTACGAGCAGTACTTC. Amino acid sequence: CASRRLASYEQYF.

This chain uses TRBV30 with TRBJ1-2, with D possibly being TRBD1 (6 bases). Germline V lookup: CDR1 GTSNPN, CDR2 SVGIG (reference sequence). V lost 2 bases and J 8 bases, leaving 15 bases between the germline ends. CDR3 length: 13 residues. The CDR3 sequence is CAWSRQGPGGYTF. In nucleotides, the CDR3 is TGTGCCTGGAGTAGGCAGGGGCCGGGCGGCTACACCTTC.

This clone has just a few counts. V and J are TRBV6-8 and TRBJ1-1, with D possibly matching TRBD1 (6 bases). Trimming shortened V by 5 bases and J by 2 bases, and 15 bases separated the two germline ends. Germline V gives CDR1 MNHGY, CDR2 SAAAGT. CDR3 length equals 15 residues. The CDR3 sequence: CASSPPQQGNTEAFF. The DNA of the CDR3 is TGTGCCAGCAGTCCTCCCCAACAGGGTAACACTGAAGCTTTCTTT.

This chain uses TRBV7-5 with TRBJ2-7; TRBD2 was called by the table and not checked on the DNA. TRBV7-5 is labeled a pseudogene. The CDR3 runs 15 residues. The CDR3 sequence: CASSASGGGSYEQYF. CDR3 in DNA: TGTGCCAGCAGCGCTAGCGGAGGGGGCTCCTACGAGCAGTACTTC.

This chain joins TRBV5-1 and TRBJ1-5; tentative D call: TRBD1 (5 bases). V lost 4 bases, J lost 0 bases, and 14 bases lay in between. Germline V CDR1 and CDR2: SGHRS, YFSETQ. The CDR3 has 16 residues. The CDR3 spells CASSQDLRVSNQPQHF. The CDR3 nucleotides read TGCGCCAGCAGCCAAGACCTCAGGGTTAGCAATCAGCCCCAGCATTTT.